The rows below give T cell receptor beta chains drawn from one sample of a study of neurological immune-mediated disorders. Via MiXCR, TCRdb re-called the 5' RACE reads, giving one row per CDR3 protein. Seen here are about 54,000 distinct CDR3 sequences, over 3.5% observed once, and the top ten hold about 2%. The material sequenced was CD4+ T cells from blood. The receptors stem from a woman aged 40-49 years with multiple sclerosis. Each CDR3 is given with its conserved first and last residue. A D gene is named only where the DNA matches it firmly. Clone size is not always given. Where it is, it says once, few, many or a class for expanded clones.

D,J,V,size,CDR3,DNA
TRBD2,TRBJ2-3,TRBV20-1,many,CSAGGGLGSSTDTQYF,TGCAGTGCTGGGGGGGGTCTAGGGTCTAGCACAGATACGCAGTATTTT
TRBD1,TRBJ1-2,TRBV7-2,many,CASSLSTGTTIYGYTF,TGTGCCAGCAGCTTATCGACAGGGACGACGATATATGGCTACACCTTC
NA,TRBJ2-2,TRBV5-1,many,CASSLSRTGELFF,TGCGCCAGCAGCTTGAGCAGGACCGGGGAGCTGTTTTTT
NA,TRBJ2-7,TRBV12-3/TRBV12-4,many,CASRELGAYEQYF,TGTGCCAGCAGGGAATTGGGGGCCTACGAGCAGTACTTC
TRBD1,TRBJ2-2,TRBV7-2,many,CASSIQGALTGELFF,TGTGCCAGCAGCATACAGGGGGCCCTTACCGGGGAGCTGTTTTTT
NA,TRBJ2-7,TRBV20-1,many,CSADRKEATYEQYF,TGCAGTGCTGATCGGAAGGAAGCCACCTACGAGCAGTACTTC
TRBD1,TRBJ2-1,TRBV5-5,NA,CASSFSGGPNEQFF,TGTGCCAGCAGCTTTTCAGGGGGCCCCAATGAGCAGTTCTTC
NA,TRBJ2-7,TRBV5-1,many,CASSISYEQYF,TGCGCCAGCAGCATCAGCTACGAGCAGTACTTC
NA,TRBJ1-2,TRBV7-9,many,CASSLGPNYGYTF,TGTGCCAGCAGCCTCGGACCAAACTATGGCTACACCTTC
TRBD2,TRBJ2-7,TRBV6-1,many,CASSIGLAGAEYF,TGTGCCAGCAGTATCGGACTAGCGGGCGCTGAGTACTTC
NA,TRBJ2-1,TRBV15,NA,CATSRAPWDAEQFF,TGTGCCACCAGCAGAGCTCCCTGGGACGCTGAGCAGTTCTTC
NA,TRBJ2-7,TRBV6-1,many,CASSEVRGLRHEQYF,TGTGCCAGCAGTGAAGTTCGGGGCCTCCGGCACGAGCAGTACTTC
NA,TRBJ1-3,TRBV30,NA,CAWSLGGGAFAGNTIYF,TGTGCCTGGAGTTTGGGGGGGGGTGCCTTCGCTGGAAACACCATATATTTT
NA,TRBJ2-7,TRBV11-2,many,CASSLGPGEQYF,TGTGCCAGCAGCTTAGGACCAGGCGAGCAGTACTTC
TRBD1,TRBJ2-1,TRBV12-3/TRBV12-4,NA,CASRSRKGQGDNEQFF,TGTGCCAGCAGGTCCCGGAAGGGACAGGGCGACAATGAGCAGTTCTTC
NA,TRBJ2-7,TRBV10-3,many,CAIQEGSSYEQYF,TGTGCCATACAGGAGGGTTCCTCCTACGAGCAGTACTTC
TRBD2,TRBJ2-1,TRBV20-1,many,CSAALADNEQFF,TGCAGTGCTGCTCTAGCGGACAATGAGCAGTTCTTC
NA,TRBJ1-2,TRBV5-6,many,CASSLGRSLYGYTF,TGTGCCAGCAGCTTGGGACGTTCGCTCTATGGCTACACCTTC
TRBD2,TRBJ2-3,TRBV9,many,CASSVDPLTGGIDTQYF,TGTGCCAGCAGCGTAGACCCGTTAACGGGGGGTATAGATACGCAGTATTTT
NA,TRBJ1-5,TRBV10-3,many,CAISDNSGVNQPQHF,TGTGCCATCAGTGATAACTCAGGGGTAAATCAGCCCCAGCATTTT
NA,TRBJ2-7,TRBV7-9,NA,CASSFFSREQYF,TGTGCCAGCAGCTTCTTCTCTCGCGAGCAGTACTTC
NA,TRBJ1-5,TRBV7-2,many,CASSFKGGENSNQPQHF,TGTGCCAGCAGTTTTAAAGGAGGGGAAAATAGCAATCAGCCCCAGCATTTT
NA,TRBJ2-7,TRBV5-1,many,CASSLGRDAEQYF,TGCGCCAGCAGCTTGGGCAGGGATGCCGAGCAGTACTTC
NA,TRBJ1-2,TRBV7-9,many,CASSWDGASTYTF,TGTGCCAGCAGCTGGGACGGGGCGTCTACCTACACCTTC
TRBD1,TRBJ2-2,TRBV5-1,many,CASSPGQGTGELFF,TGCGCCAGCAGCCCCGGACAGGGAACCGGGGAGCTGTTTTTT
NA,TRBJ1-5,TRBV10-2,many,CASSESSRDQPQHF,TGCGCCAGCAGTGAGTCTTCAAGGGATCAGCCCCAGCATTTT
TRBD1,TRBJ2-2,TRBV5-1,many,CASSGQGNTGELFF,TGCGCCAGCAGTGGACAGGGGAACACCGGGGAGCTGTTTTTT
TRBD2,TRBJ2-7,TRBV5-1,many,CASSSQERGSYEQYF,TGCGCCAGCAGCTCCCAGGAGCGGGGTTCCTACGAGCAGTACTTC
TRBD2,TRBJ2-1,TRBV5-1,many,CASSLLAGGPDEQFF,TGCGCCAGCAGCCTACTAGCGGGGGGCCCGGATGAGCAGTTCTTC
NA,TRBJ1-2,TRBV7-9,many,CASSLMDFSYGYTF,TGTGCCAGCAGCTTAATGGATTTCTCCTATGGCTACACCTTC
TRBD2,TRBJ2-5,TRBV10-3,many,CAITPSGGETQYF,TGTGCCATCACGCCTAGCGGGGGCGAGACCCAGTACTTC
NA,TRBJ1-3,TRBV20-1,many,CSASTSGNTIYF,TGCAGTGCTTCGACCTCTGGAAACACCATATATTTT
TRBD2,TRBJ2-1,TRBV6-5,many,CASSPLGLAAYNEQFF,TGTGCCAGCAGTCCCTTGGGACTAGCGGCATACAATGAGCAGTTCTTC
TRBD2,TRBJ2-1,TRBV5-4,many,CASSFGLAGFNEQFF,TGTGCCAGCAGCTTTGGACTAGCGGGGTTTAATGAGCAGTTCTTC
TRBD1,TRBJ1-3,TRBV9,many,CASSVVGTGASGNTIYF,TGTGCCAGCAGCGTAGTAGGGACAGGTGCCTCTGGAAACACCATATATTTT
NA,TRBJ2-3,TRBV7-2,many,CASSPLGRGSTDMQYF,TGTGCCAGCAGCCCGCTAGGGCGGGGAAGCACAGATATGCAGTATTTT
TRBD2,TRBJ2-7,TRBV6-1,many,CASSEVLAGGSYEQYF,TGTGCCAGCAGTGAGGTTCTAGCGGGGGGGTCCTACGAGCAGTACTTC
NA,TRBJ2-3,TRBV19,many,CATSAGKQYF,TGTGCCACCTCCGCAGGGAAGCAGTATTTT
TRBD1,TRBJ2-2,TRBV5-1,many,CASSSSPRQGSHTGELFF,TGCGCCAGCAGCTCCTCGCCTCGACAGGGCTCGCACACCGGGGAGCTGTTTTTT
NA,TRBJ2-3,TRBV5-1,many,CASSLATGGPSTDTQYF,TGCGCCAGCAGCTTGGCCACTGGAGGGCCTAGCACAGATACGCAGTATTTT
NA,TRBJ1-5,TRBV10-3,many,CAISESKGGRSNQPQHF,TGTGCCATCAGTGAGTCGAAGGGGGGCAGATCCAATCAGCCCCAGCATTTT
TRBD2,TRBJ2-1,TRBV5-5,many,CASSVSGGDYNEQFF,TGTGCCAGCAGCGTTAGCGGGGGAGATTACAATGAGCAGTTCTTC